The 28 T cell receptor beta chains given below trace back to one sample, sequenced in a study of T cell repertoires and HLA-DP antigens. TCRdb's table, derived via immunoSEQ multiplex PCR, lists solely in-frame clones and lacks some. The data show roughly 70,000 clones, about four fifths seen once. These receptors lack a known antigen. Material for sequencing was CD4+ T cells from PBMCs. These receptors originate from a man aged 55 to 69 in good health and CMV-seronegative.

This clone was observed once. The chain is built from TRBV7-2 and TRBJ2-3; D might be TRBD1 or TRBD2, each matching 5 bases. Germline assignment: CDR1 SGHTA and CDR2 FQGNSA. This CDR3 region has 16 residues. The V end lost 4 bases, the J end lost 5 bases, and 19 bases lay between the germline ends. CDR3: CASSSPGTTIIDTQYF. DNA for the CDR3: TGTGCCAGCAGCTCCCCCGGGACCACTATTATAGATACGCAGTATTTT.

The rearrangement uses TRBV7-9 and TRBJ2-1; 10 positions match TRBD2. The CDR3 covers 16 residues. Per germline, CDR1 SEHNR and CDR2 FQNEAQ (reference sequence). Trimming removed 1 base from V and 6 bases from J; junction bases left unmatched: 6. This CDR3 is CASSLGLGLAVNEQFF. CDR3 bases: TGTGCCAGCAGCTTAGGTCTAGGACTAGCGGTCAATGAGCAGTTCTTC.

CDR3 nucleotides: TGTGCCAGCAGCGTTAGGGACAGGGGCGACTCCTATAGCAATCAGCCCCAGCATTTT. The encoded protein is CASSVRDRGDSYSNQPQHF. The chain has TRBV7-6 and TRBJ1-5; TRBD1 aligns across 10 bases. V was pared by 5 bases and J by 0 bases, with 13 bases of the junction left unmatched. CDR3 size: 19 residues. CDR1 and CDR2 from the germline V gene are SGHVS and FNYEAQ.

This chain links TRBV7-9 with TRBJ1-2; D may be TRBD1 (5 bases). The CDR3 covers 13 residues. Trimming shortened V by 5 bases and J by 2 bases, and 9 bases separated the two germline ends. Germline CDR1 reads SEHNR; CDR2 reads FQNEAQ (reference sequence). The CDR3 sequence is CASSRQQNYGYTF. The CDR3 DNA reads as TGTGCCAGCAGCCGACAGCAGAACTATGGCTACACCTTC.

This clone showed up just once. The chain joins TRBV4-2 to TRBJ1-2; 7 nucleotides match TRBD1. With 6 bases clipped from V and 8 bases from J, the junction kept 9 bases outside the gene matches. The CDR3 contains 13 residues. Germline assignment: CDR1 LGHNA and CDR2 YNFKEQ. The CDR3 DNA reads TGTGCCAGCAGGAGGACAGGACCTACCGGCTACACCTTC. Translation: CASRRTGPTGYTF.

This clone was seen a few times. V and J are TRBV28 and TRBJ2-5; D gene unclear. With 6 bases removed from V and 6 bases from J, the gap between germline ends came to 11 bases. CDR3 size: 12 residues. The V gene's germline CDR1 is MDHEN and CDR2 SYDVKM. CDR3 sequence: CASSPVSKTQYF. CDR3 sequence (DNA): TGTGCCAGCAGCCCGGTTTCGAAGACCCAGTACTTC.

This chain links TRBV4-3 with TRBJ1-1; D is unclear. V was clipped by 3 bases and J by 5 bases, with 16 bases between them. The CDR3 totals 15 residues. CDR1 LGHNA and CDR2 YSLEER come from the germline V gene. CDR3 sequence: CASSHERGLWTEAFF. In nucleotides, the CDR3 is TGCGCCAGCAGCCACGAACGGGGTCTTTGGACTGAAGCTTTCTTT.

This chain joins TRBV9 and TRBJ2-2; D is possibly TRBD1 or TRBD2 (6 bases each). Germline values: CDR1 SGDLS, CDR2 YYNGEE. The CDR3 extends over 15 amino acids. V lost 4 bases, J lost 5 bases, and 15 bases lay in between. Here the CDR3 reads CASSPLGGPTGELFF. The CDR3 region has the DNA TGTGCCAGCAGCCCTTTGGGGGGCCCTACCGGGGAGCTGTTTTTT.

This clone turned up a few times. One junction end disagrees with the germline gene, perhaps due to a read error. The chain couples TRBV6-1 to TRBJ1-5; no clear D gene. This CDR3 contains 14 residues. Germline V gene sequence: CDR1 MNHNS, CDR2 SASEGT. The CDR3 loop is CASSEGRANQPQHF. CDR3 coding DNA: TGTGCCAGCAGCGAAGGACGGGCGAATCAGCCCCAGCATTTT.

The V call is TRBV19, the J call TRBJ2-7; unclear D gene. This CDR3 comprises 14 residues. In germline, CDR1 is LNHDA, CDR2 SQIVND (reference sequence). The V and J ends lost 6 bases and 2 bases respectively, with 14 bases between them. CDR3 nucleotide sequence: TGTGCCAGTAGCGACGCCAGACAAACCTACGAGCAGTACTTC. This encodes CASSDARQTYEQYF.

The chain is built from TRBV19 and TRBJ2-1; D gene unclear. V was shortened by 6 bases and J by 5 bases, with 14 bases between the two germline ends. The germline CDR1 and CDR2 sequences are LNHDA and SQIVND (reference sequence). The CDR3 is made up of 14 amino acids. CDR3 DNA sequence: TGTGCCAGTAGAATAACGGGCCGGAACAATGAGCAGTTCTTC. Protein product: CASRITGRNNEQFF.

On this clone: The junction departs from germline at one end; a sequencing error may be responsible. V and J are TRBV23-1 and TRBJ2-5, with D hard to call. TRBV23-1 is an ORF, and what it does is uncertain. CDR3 length: 8 residues. The chain's CDR3 is CASAGWDF. The CDR3 DNA follows: TGCGCCAGTGCTGGGTGGGACTTC.

The rearrangement joins TRBV30 to TRBJ2-1; 14 bases map to TRBD2. The junction had 3 bases not matched to a gene; V was cut back by 4 bases and J by 7 bases. This CDR3 is built from 14 residues. Germline V gene sequence: CDR1 GTSNPN, CDR2 SVGIG (reference sequence). The CDR3 reads CAWTRTSGGNEQFF. CDR3 in DNA: TGTGCCTGGACCCGGACTAGCGGGGGGAATGAGCAGTTCTTC.

About this clone itself: A much larger clone is a single base away; this may be a read error. This sequence joins TRBV7-2 and TRBJ1-6; possible D gene TRBD1, 6 bases. Trimming removed 3 bases at V and 5 bases at J, with 8 bases between. Germline-derived CDR1 and CDR2 are SGHTA and FQGNSA. This CDR3 has 14 amino acids. This chain's CDR3 is CASSFTGNNSPLHF. CDR3 in DNA: TGTGCCAGCAGCTTCACAGGGAATAATTCACCCCTCCACTTT.

The CDR3 DNA follows: TGCGCCAGCAGCTTACAGGGGAGACAGGGCAATGAGCAGTTCTTC. As protein: CASSLQGRQGNEQFF. The gene calls are TRBV5-1 and TRBJ2-1; TRBD1 aligns across 7 bases. Germline V gene lookup returns CDR1 SGHRS and CDR2 YFSETQ. The CDR3 contains 15 residues. The V gene end was trimmed by 2 bases and the J gene end by 6 bases; junction bases not matched to a gene: 8.

The chain recombines TRBV7-2 with TRBJ2-4, with D hard to call. CDR3 length equals 16 residues. From germline, CDR1 is SGHTA and CDR2 FQGNSA. The ends were cut back, 5 bases at V and 0 bases at J, with 14 bases in the middle. The CDR3 reads CASSPEASIAKNIQYF. As DNA, the CDR3 is TGTGCCAGCAGCCCCGAAGCGTCAATAGCCAAAAACATTCAGTACTTC.

The V and J genes are TRBV10-3 and TRBJ1-2; D possibly corresponds to TRBD1 (6 bases). The germline V gene encodes CDR1 ENHRY and CDR2 SYGVKD. V lost 0 bases, J lost 6 bases, and 14 bases lay in between. This CDR3 region has 15 residues. The CDR3 protein is CAISESFVGGHGYTF. In DNA, the CDR3 is TGTGCCATCAGTGAGTCTTTTGTCGGGGGGCATGGCTACACCTTC.

This clone was counted at least ten times. This rearrangement joins TRBV27 to TRBJ2-1; D gene ambiguous. Germline CDR1 MNHEY, CDR2 SMNVEV (reference sequence). The length of the CDR3 is 15 residues. Trimming left V 6 bases short and J 0 bases short, with 12 bases between. The CDR3 sequence is CASSHRWSSYNEQFF. The DNA for the CDR3 is TGTGCCAGCAGCCACCGGTGGAGCTCCTACAATGAGCAGTTCTTC.

The V gene is TRBV10-1, the J gene TRBJ2-2, with D possibly being TRBD2 (6 bases). Germline assignment: CDR1 WNHNN and CDR2 SYGVQD (reference sequence). This CDR3 spans 16 amino acids. The V end was cut by 0 bases, the J end by 4 bases, with 12 bases between. CDR3 protein: CASSESWGEATGELFF. Written as DNA, the CDR3 is TGCGCCAGCAGTGAGTCGTGGGGGGAGGCCACCGGGGAGCTGTTTTTT.

The table lists this clone with a few counts. The chain combines TRBV19 with TRBJ2-6; 7 nucleotides agree with TRBD1. CDR3 length: 16 residues. Germline V CDR1 and CDR2: LNHDA, SQIVND (reference sequence). The junction had 7 bases not matched to a gene; V was cut back by 4 bases and J by 4 bases. The CDR3 protein is CASSTQGPGGANVLTF. CDR3 DNA sequence: TGTGCCAGTAGTACACAGGGGCCCGGGGGGGCCAACGTCCTGACTTTC.

This sequence joins TRBV18 and TRBJ2-2; 8 bases align to TRBD2. CDR1 KGHSH and CDR2 LQKENI come from the germline V gene. The CDR3 length is 16 residues. After removal of 3 bases from V and 1 base from J, the junction contained 4 bases not matched to a gene. This CDR3 is CASSPSAGGNTGELFF. CDR3 in DNA: TGTGCCAGCTCACCTTCTGCGGGGGGGAACACCGGGGAGCTGTTTTTT. The full variable domain, completed using reference TRBV18 and TRBJ2-2, is NAGVMQNPRHLVRRRGQEARLRCSPMKGHSHVYWYRQLPEEGLKFMVYLQKENIIDESGMPKERFSAEFPKEGPSILRIQQVVRGDSAAYFCASSPSAGGNTGELFFGEGSRLTVL.

The J gene is TRBJ2-1, the V gene TRBV5-8; possible D gene TRBD2, 5 bases. This CDR3 is 15 amino acids long. The V end lost 4 bases, the J end lost 2 bases, and 13 bases lay between the germline ends. Germline V gene data show CDR1 as SGHTS and CDR2 as YDEGEE. The CDR3 here is CASSNAGKPYNEQFF. The DNA of the CDR3 is TGTGCCAGCAGCAACGCCGGGAAACCCTACAATGAGCAGTTCTTC.

In this sample, this clone turned up once. V and J are TRBV20-1 and TRBJ2-7, with unresolved D. This CDR3 spans 11 amino acids. Deletions cut 6 bases from V and 2 bases from J, with 8 bases between. The germline V gene encodes CDR1 DFQATT and CDR2 SNEGSKA (reference sequence). Here the CDR3 DNA reads TGCAGTGCCCAAGCCGCCTACGAGCAGTACTTC. Its protein is CSAQAAYEQYF.

This chain uses TRBV18 with TRBJ2-6; no clear D gene. The V gene lost 4 bases and the J gene lost 0 bases, with 7 bases spanning the gap. CDR1 is KGHSH, CDR2 LQKENI, per germline. The CDR3 runs 15 residues. CDR3 in amino acids: CASSLSNSGANVLTF. The CDR3, as DNA: TGTGCCAGCTCACTGTCTAACTCTGGGGCCAACGTCCTGACTTTC.

This chain links TRBV19 with TRBJ1-5; 8 bases match TRBD1. Looked up from germline, CDR1 is LNHDA and CDR2 is SQIVND (reference sequence). V shed 2 bases and J 2 bases; nucleotides not matched to a gene: 17. CDR3 length equals 20 residues. CDR3: CASSIKGGTGRIIGNQPQHF. CDR3 nucleotides: TGTGCCAGTAGTATAAAAGGCGGGACAGGTCGGATAATAGGCAATCAGCCCCAGCATTTT. The complete variable domain, with remaining parts taken from reference TRBV19 and TRBJ1-5, reads DGGITQSPKYLFRKEGQNVTLSCEQNLNHDAMYWYRQDPGQGLRLIYYSQIVNDFQKGDIAEGYSVSREKKESFPLTVTSAQKNPTAFYLCASSIKGGTGRIIGNQPQHFGDGTRLSIL.

The genes are TRBV28 and TRBJ2-3; D is unclear. The CDR3 has 13 amino acids. V lost 2 bases and J lost 6, with 9 bases in between. CDR1 and CDR2 from the germline V gene are MDHEN and SYDVKM. CDR3 sequence: CASSLIAADTQYF. Here the CDR3 DNA reads TGTGCCAGCAGTTTAATCGCAGCGGATACGCAGTATTTT.

The chain combines TRBV7-8 with TRBJ1-1; 7 nucleotides align to TRBD1. The trim removed 5 bases at V and 1 base at J, leaving 10 bases unmatched. Germline assignment: CDR1 SGHVS and CDR2 FQNEAQ. The CDR3 runs to 16 residues. CDR3 amino acids: CASSTPGQSPNTEAFF. In DNA, the CDR3 is TGTGCCAGCAGCACGCCGGGACAGAGCCCGAACACTGAAGCTTTCTTT.

This clone was seen a few times. The J gene is TRBJ2-2, the V gene TRBV25-1, with a tentative D call TRBD1 (6 bases). CDR1 is MGHDK and CDR2 is SYGVNS in the germline V gene. The CDR3 loop spans 14 amino acids. V was clipped by 6 bases and J by 3 bases, with 11 bases between them. CDR3: CASREQGYTGELFF. The CDR3 region has the DNA TGTGCCAGCAGGGAACAGGGTTACACCGGGGAGCTGTTTTTT.